This T cell receptor beta chain was sequenced for a study of blood T cells in healthy people across ages. There are a few counts of this clonotype. Its specificity is not known. A junction end diverges from the germline sequence, so it may reflect a read error. Study-wide points: A greater number of naive CD4+ cells and higher diversity distinguished long-lived donors from aged donors. Diversity estimated from one million T cells was considered an underestimate.

A sample-barcoded 5' primer and a J-beta primer mix were used in a second PCR of about 7 to 12 cycles. A single record per CDR3 protein comes from TCRdb applying MiXCR to the 5' RACE reads. Here the sample spans some 710,000 distinct CDR3 sequences, 20% to 25% being singletons. The germline V gene has CDR1 LGHDT and CDR2 YNNKEL (reference sequence). The CDR3 covers 17 residues. Every donor gave approximately 10 milliliters of peripheral blood. Isolating PBMCs gave at least 7 million of these cells per sample. The TCR originated in a man between 65 and 80 years old in good health. The sample was blood. The chain joins TRBV3-1 to TRBJ2-1; D remains unclear. CDR3 sequence reads: CASSQDFATSSYNGQFF. The CDR3 DNA reads as TGTGCCAGCAGCCAAGATTTTGCGACAAGTTCCTACAATGGGCAGTTCTTC.